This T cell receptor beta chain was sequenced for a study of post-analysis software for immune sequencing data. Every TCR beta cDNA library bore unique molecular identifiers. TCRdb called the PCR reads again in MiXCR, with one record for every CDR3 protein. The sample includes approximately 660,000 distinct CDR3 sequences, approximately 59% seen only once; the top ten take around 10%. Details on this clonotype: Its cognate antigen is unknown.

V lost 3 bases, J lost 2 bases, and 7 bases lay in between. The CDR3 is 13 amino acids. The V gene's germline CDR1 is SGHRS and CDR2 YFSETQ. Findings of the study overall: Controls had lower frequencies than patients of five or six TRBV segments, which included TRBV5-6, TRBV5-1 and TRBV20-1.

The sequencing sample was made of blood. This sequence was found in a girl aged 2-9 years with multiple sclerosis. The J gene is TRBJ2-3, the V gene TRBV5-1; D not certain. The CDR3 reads CASSSTLTDTQYF. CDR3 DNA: TGCGCCAGCAGCTCGACACTCACAGATACGCAGTATTTT.